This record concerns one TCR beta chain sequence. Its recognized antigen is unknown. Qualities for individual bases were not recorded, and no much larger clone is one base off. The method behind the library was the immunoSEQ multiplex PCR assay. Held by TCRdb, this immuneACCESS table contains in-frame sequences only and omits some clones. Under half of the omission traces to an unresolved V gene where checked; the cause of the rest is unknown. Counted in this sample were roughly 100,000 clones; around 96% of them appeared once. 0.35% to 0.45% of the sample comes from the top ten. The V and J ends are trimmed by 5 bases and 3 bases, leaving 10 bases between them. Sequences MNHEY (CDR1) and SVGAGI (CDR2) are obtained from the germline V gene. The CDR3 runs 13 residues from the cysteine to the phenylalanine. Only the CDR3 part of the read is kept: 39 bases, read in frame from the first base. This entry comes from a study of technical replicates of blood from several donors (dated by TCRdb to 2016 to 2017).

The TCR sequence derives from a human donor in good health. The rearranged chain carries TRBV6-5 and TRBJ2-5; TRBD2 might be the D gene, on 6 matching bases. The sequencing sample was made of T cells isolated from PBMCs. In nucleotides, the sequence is TGTGCCAGCAGTCTTGGGGAGGAAGAGACCCAGTACTTC. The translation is CASSLGEEETQYF.